Shown below are 26 T cell receptor beta chains from a single sample sequenced in a study of shared clonotypes between healthy human individuals. Here immunoSEQ multiplex PCR was the method, and the copy in TCRdb shows in-frame clones only, minus some. The sample records hundreds of thousands of clones, around 96% being singletons. Naive-designated CD8 cells lacked CD45RO, were positively enriched for CCR7, and omitted terminally differentiated effector memory CD45RA+ cells. Sequenced: naive CD8+ T cells sorted from blood. The receptors shown here come from a woman aged 25 to 39 in good health.

This rearrangement joins TRBV5-4 to TRBJ1-1; D uncertain. Per the germline V gene, CDR1 is SGHNT and CDR2 is YYREEE (reference sequence). V lost 7 bases, J lost 7 bases, and 17 bases lay in between. This CDR3 region has 13 residues. CDR3 sequence reads: CASGDGRADEAFF. The CDR3 DNA reads TGTGCCAGCGGGGATGGACGGGCGGATGAAGCTTTCTTT.

The rearrangement links TRBV28 to TRBJ2-1, with 8 bases fitting TRBD2. CDR1 is MDHEN, CDR2 SYDVKM, per germline. CDR3 length: 15 residues. V trimming: 5 bases; J trimming: 4 bases; junction bases outside the gene matches: 7. Here the CDR3 DNA reads TGTGCCAGCAGTGGAGAAACTAGCGGATACAATGAGCAGTTCTTC. It translates to CASSGETSGYNEQFF.

CDR3 residues: CATAAGVYEQYF. In DNA, the CDR3 is TGTGCCACAGCGGCTGGCGTCTACGAGCAGTACTTC. The chain recombines TRBV19 with TRBJ2-7, with D maybe TRBD2 (5 bases). V was pared by 10 bases and J by 3 bases, with 13 bases between. The CDR3 consists of 12 residues. Germline values: CDR1 LNHDA, CDR2 SQIVND (reference sequence). The whole variable domain, filled in from reference TRBV19 and TRBJ2-7, reads DGGITQSPKYLFRKEGQNVTLSCEQNLNHDAMYWYRQDPGQGLRLIYYSQIVNDFQKGDIAEGYSVSREKKESFPLTVTSAQKNPTAFYLCATAAGVYEQYFGPGTRLTVT.

This clone has only one observation. The V gene is TRBV27, the J gene TRBJ2-7, with a possible D match to TRBD1 (6 bases). Germline V gene data show CDR1 as MNHEY and CDR2 as SMNVEV (reference sequence). This CDR3 spans 16 amino acids. The ends were cut back, 6 bases at V and 0 bases at J, with 18 bases in the middle. The CDR3 reads CASSPSQGHTSYEQYF. The DNA for the CDR3 is TGTGCCAGCAGCCCCTCCCAGGGACATACCTCCTACGAGCAGTACTTC.

The rearrangement joins TRBV9 to TRBJ2-3; TRBD2 might be the D (5 bases). The CDR3 consists of 13 residues. Looked up from germline, CDR1 is SGDLS and CDR2 is YYNGEE. V shed 3 bases and J shed 7 bases, with 12 bases lying between them. CDR3 coding DNA: TGTGCCAGCAGCGGACCAACTAGTTATACGCAGTATTTT. This sequence encodes CASSGPTSYTQYF.

The CDR3 DNA reads TGTGCCAGCAGCGGCGGACAGGGCCCCTACAATGAGCAGTTCTTC. It translates to CASSGGQGPYNEQFF. This chain links TRBV5-4 with TRBJ2-1, with TRBD1 matching 8 bases. This CDR3 has 15 amino acids. The ends lost 4 bases at V and 2 bases at J; junction bases unmatched: 5. CDR1 SGHNT and CDR2 YYREEE come from the germline V gene (reference sequence).

The CDR3: CASSSRQASTGELFF. The CDR3 DNA follows: TGTGCCAGCAGCTCACGACAGGCGAGCACCGGGGAGCTGTTTTTT. The V gene is TRBV5-6, the J gene TRBJ2-2; weak D call: TRBD1 (6 bases). Deletions cut 3 bases from V and 4 bases from J, with 13 bases between. Looked up from germline, CDR1 is SGHDT and CDR2 is YYEEEE. This CDR3 comprises 15 residues. The full variable domain, its missing parts supplied by reference TRBV5-6 and TRBJ2-2, is DAGVTQSPTHLIKTRGQQVTLRCSPKSGHDTVSWYQQALGQGPQFIFQYYEEEERQRGNFPDRFSGHQFPNYSSELNVNALLLGDSALYLCASSSRQASTGELFFGEGSRLTVL.

The chain has TRBV6-5 and TRBJ1-4; D might be TRBD1 (5 bases). CDR1 is MNHEY, CDR2 SVGAGI, per germline. Trimming stripped 2 bases from V and 4 bases from J, with 14 bases between. The CDR3 totals 16 residues. The CDR3 here is CASSYALGADNEKLFF. As DNA, the CDR3 is TGTGCCAGCAGTTACGCGCTAGGGGCTGATAATGAAAAACTGTTTTTT.

The chain combines TRBV19 with TRBJ2-2; possible D gene TRBD2, 7 bases. The length of the CDR3 is 14 residues. The V and J ends lost 6 bases and 6 bases respectively, with 14 bases between them. In germline, CDR1 is LNHDA, CDR2 SQIVND (reference sequence). The CDR3 sequence: CASSQLGGAGELFF. The CDR3 DNA follows: TGTGCCAGTAGCCAACTAGGGGGGGCCGGGGAGCTGTTTTTT.

The rearrangement joins TRBV7-6 to TRBJ2-6; no clear D. V lost 1 base and J 1 base, leaving 17 bases between the germline ends. The CDR3 covers 19 residues. Germline V lookup: CDR1 SGHVS, CDR2 FNYEAQ. DNA for the CDR3: TGTGCCAGCAGCTTAGTTCTTCGTCCCGTGGCGTCTGGGGCCAACGTCCTGACTTTC. This sequence encodes CASSLVLRPVASGANVLTF. The entire variable domain, with the rest obtained from reference TRBV7-6 and TRBJ2-6, is as follows: GAGVSQSPRYKVTKRGQDVALRCDPISGHVSLYWYRQALGQGPEFLTYFNYEAQQDKSGLPNDRFSAERPEGSISTLTIQRTEQRDSAMYRCASSLVLRPVASGANVLTFGAGSRLTVL.

A remark on this clone: Within the sample, other DNA sequences also encode this same CDR3. This chain joins TRBV4-1 and TRBJ2-7; 8 bases are a match to TRBD2. This CDR3 comprises 15 residues. CDR1 is MGHRA, CDR2 YSYEKL, per germline. V dropped 1 base and J dropped 0; count of bases not matched to a gene: 2. The CDR3 DNA follows: TGCGCCAGCAGCCAAGGGCTAGCGGGCTCCTACGAGCAGTACTTC. This gives the protein CASSQGLAGSYEQYF.

The chain combines TRBV10-3 with TRBJ2-3, with 11 bases identical to TRBD2. Germline CDR1 is ENHRY and CDR2 is SYGVKD. V lost 0 bases, J lost 5 bases, and 7 bases stayed unmatched. The CDR3 has 17 residues. The CDR3 here is CAISESTSGVTGDTQYF. The CDR3, as DNA: TGTGCCATCAGTGAGTCGACTAGCGGGGTTACAGGAGATACGCAGTATTTT.

As DNA, the CDR3 is TGTGCCAGCAGCGTACACGACAGGGCCACTGAAGCTTTCTTT. Translated, it gives CASSVHDRATEAFF. The chain recombines TRBV5-6 with TRBJ1-1; 7 bases line up with TRBD1. J lost 4 bases, V lost 4 bases, and 7 bases had no gene match. The CDR3 sequence is 14 residues long. Germline CDR1 reads SGHDT; CDR2 reads YYEEEE. Combining the CDR3 with reference TRBV5-6 and TRBJ1-1 gives the whole variable domain DAGVTQSPTHLIKTRGQQVTLRCSPKSGHDTVSWYQQALGQGPQFIFQYYEEEERQRGNFPDRFSGHQFPNYSSELNVNALLLGDSALYLCASSVHDRATEAFFGQGTRLTVV.

This clone was picked up one time. The V call is TRBV20-1, the J call TRBJ2-1; TRBD2 is a possible D gene (5 bases). The CDR3 covers 11 residues. The germline CDR1 and CDR2 sequences are DFQATT and SNEGSKA (reference sequence). Trimming pared 6 bases from V and 10 bases from J, leaving 13 bases between. The CDR3 loop is CSARRSGEQFF. The CDR3 DNA is TGCAGTGCCCGGAGGAGTGGCGAGCAGTTCTTC.

This clone was seen only a few times. The DNA for the CDR3 is TGTGCCAGCATTCGGGAGAACACTGAAGCTTTCTTT. This codes for CASIRENTEAFF. The chain couples TRBV2 to TRBJ1-1; D call uncertain. Germline assignment: CDR1 SNHLY and CDR2 FYNNEI. The germline V and J ends were trimmed by 7 bases and 1 base, with 7 bases remaining between them. The CDR3 has 12 amino acids.

The chain has TRBV6-1 and TRBJ2-1; TRBD2 aligns across 10 bases. The CDR3 contains 15 residues. V was clipped by 3 bases and J by 4 bases; unmatched bases: 3. Germline lookup yields CDR1 MNHNS and CDR2 SASEGT. The CDR3 loop reads CASSDTSGAYNEQFF. CDR3 DNA: TGTGCCAGCAGTGATACTAGCGGGGCTTACAATGAGCAGTTCTTC.

J is TRBJ2-1 and V is TRBV6-1, with D possibly being TRBD1 or TRBD2 (6 bases each). There are 16 residues in the CDR3. V gave up 1 base and J gave up 2 bases, with 12 bases separating them. Germline loops: CDR1 MNHNS, CDR2 SASEGT. The chain's CDR3 is CASSEGGAGPYNEQFF. In DNA form, the CDR3 reads TGTGCCAGCAGTGAAGGGGGGGCAGGGCCCTACAATGAGCAGTTCTTC.

CDR3 nucleotide sequence: TGTGCCAGCAGTGTTACCAATCCCTCCTACAATGAGCAGTTCTTC. It translates to CASSVTNPSYNEQFF. The J gene is TRBJ2-1, the V gene TRBV6-1, with D unclear. Germline V gives CDR1 MNHNS, CDR2 SASEGT. Trimming left V 4 bases short and J 0 bases short, with 10 bases between. The CDR3 has 15 amino acids.

The V and J genes are TRBV27 and TRBJ2-7; D is perhaps TRBD1 or TRBD2 (5 bases each). CDR3 length: 16 amino acids. Germline CDR1 reads MNHEY; CDR2 reads SMNVEV (reference sequence). V was cut by 2 bases and J by 2 bases, with 16 bases left in between. The DNA of the CDR3 is TGTGCCAGCAGTTTAGAAGGGACGACTGTGCCCTACGAGCAGTACTTC. Translated, it gives CASSLEGTTVPYEQYF.

This clone was seen only once. This chain joins TRBV27 and TRBJ2-4; 10 bases map to TRBD2. V lost 2 bases and J lost 5; bases outside the gene matches: 12. Germline lookup yields CDR1 MNHEY and CDR2 SMNVEV (reference sequence). The CDR3 covers 18 residues. The CDR3 DNA reads as TGTGCCAGCAGTTTAAGAGGGCTAGCGGGAGACCTAGAAAACATTCAGTACTTC. Encoded protein: CASSLRGLAGDLENIQYF.

The chain has TRBV28 and TRBJ2-5, with 10 bases that match TRBD2. The CDR3 totals 14 residues. V trimming: 3 bases; J trimming: 11 bases; junction bases outside the gene matches: 9. Germline V gene data show CDR1 as MDHEN and CDR2 as SYDVKM. The CDR3 nucleotides read TGTGCCAGCAGTTTCCTAGCGGGAGTTCACTTGCAGTACTTC. Encoded protein: CASSFLAGVHLQYF.

This clone appeared a single time. J is TRBJ2-1 and V is TRBV10-2, with D tentatively TRBD1 or TRBD2 (5 bases each). The V gene's germline CDR1 is WSHSY and CDR2 SAAADI. The CDR3 is 11 amino acids. The V end lost 6 bases, the J end lost 9 bases, and 9 bases lay between the germline ends. The CDR3 bases are TGCGCCAGCAGGGGGGACGGTGAGCAGTTCTTC. Its protein product is CASRGDGEQFF.

CDR3 residues: CASSLLGAGGPKNIQYF. CDR3 DNA: TGTGCCAGCAGTTTACTAGGAGCAGGGGGCCCCAAAAACATTCAGTACTTC. This chain uses TRBV27 with TRBJ2-4; 8 bases match TRBD1. This CDR3 has 17 amino acids. Germline CDR1 reads MNHEY; CDR2 reads SMNVEV (reference sequence). Trimming at V came to 2 bases and at J to 2 bases, leaving 8 bases not matched to a gene.

This chain uses TRBV6-1 with TRBJ2-5; TRBD2 agrees at 9 bases. Trimming took 1 base from V and 5 from J; bases not matched to a gene: 11. The CDR3 sequence is 17 residues long. Germline V gene data show CDR1 as MNHNS and CDR2 as SASEGT. In DNA form, the CDR3 reads TGTGCCAGCAGTGAAGTTGTATCGGGCGGGAGGGGGGAGACCCAGTACTTC. It codes for CASSEVVSGGRGETQYF.

CDR3 amino acids: CASSGLARATDTQYF. CDR3 DNA: TGTGCCAGCAGCGGACTAGCCCGAGCCACAGATACGCAGTATTTT. The chain couples TRBV9 to TRBJ2-3; 7 bases fit TRBD2. The germline V gene has CDR1 SGDLS and CDR2 YYNGEE. Germline trimming cut 3 bases from V and 2 bases from J; bases unmatched to any gene: 6. The CDR3 spans 15 residues.

J is TRBJ2-7 and V is TRBV9; TRBD2 matches 8 bases. The CDR3 has 16 amino acids. V lost 0 bases and J lost 5; bases outside the gene matches: 10. Germline CDR1 is SGDLS and CDR2 is YYNGEE. The CDR3 sequence is CASSVGSGLDSHEQYF. The CDR3 DNA reads TGTGCCAGCAGCGTAGGGTCGGGACTAGACAGTCACGAGCAGTACTTC.